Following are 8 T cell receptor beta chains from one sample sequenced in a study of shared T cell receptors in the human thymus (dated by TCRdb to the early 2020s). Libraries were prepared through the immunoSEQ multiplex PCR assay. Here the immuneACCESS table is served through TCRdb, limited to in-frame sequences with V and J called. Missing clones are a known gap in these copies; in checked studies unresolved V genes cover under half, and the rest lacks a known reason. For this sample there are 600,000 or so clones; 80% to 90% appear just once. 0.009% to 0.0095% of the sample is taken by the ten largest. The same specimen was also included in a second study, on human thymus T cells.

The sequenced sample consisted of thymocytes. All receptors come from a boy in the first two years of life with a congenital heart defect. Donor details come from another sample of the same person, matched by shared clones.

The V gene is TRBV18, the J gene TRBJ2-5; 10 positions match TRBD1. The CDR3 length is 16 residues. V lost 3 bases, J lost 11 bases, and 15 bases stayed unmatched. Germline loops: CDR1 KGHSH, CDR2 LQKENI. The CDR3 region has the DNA TGTGCCAGCTCACCTAAGACAGGGGGCGAAGGGCTTGAGCAGTACTTC. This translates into CASSPKTGGEGLEQYF.

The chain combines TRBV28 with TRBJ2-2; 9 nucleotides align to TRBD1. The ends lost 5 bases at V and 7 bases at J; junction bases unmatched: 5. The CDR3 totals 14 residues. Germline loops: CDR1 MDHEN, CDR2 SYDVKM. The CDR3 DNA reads TGTGCCAGCAGTGGGGACAGGGACATCGGGGAGCTGTTTTTT. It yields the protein CASSGDRDIGELFF.

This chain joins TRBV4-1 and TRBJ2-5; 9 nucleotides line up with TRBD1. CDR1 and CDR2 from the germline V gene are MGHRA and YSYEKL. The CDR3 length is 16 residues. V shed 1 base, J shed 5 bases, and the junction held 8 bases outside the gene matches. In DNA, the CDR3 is TGCGCCAGCAGCCAAGCTTGGGACAGGGCGGGGGAGACCCAGTACTTC. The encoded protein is CASSQAWDRAGETQYF.

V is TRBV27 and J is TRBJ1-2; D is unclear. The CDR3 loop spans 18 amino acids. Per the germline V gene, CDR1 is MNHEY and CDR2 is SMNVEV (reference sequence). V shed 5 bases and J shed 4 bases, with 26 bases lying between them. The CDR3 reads CASSASPVHTQLIYGYTF. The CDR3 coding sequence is TGTGCCAGCAGTGCCTCACCCGTACACACACAGTTGATCTATGGCTACACCTTC.

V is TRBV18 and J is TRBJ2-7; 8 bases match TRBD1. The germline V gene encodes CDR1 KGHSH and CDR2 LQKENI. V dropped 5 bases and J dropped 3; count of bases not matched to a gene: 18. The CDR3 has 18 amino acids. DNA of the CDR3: TGTGCCAGCTCAGGGAATCTAGTGGACAGGGAGAAGCACTACGAGCAGTACTTC. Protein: CASSGNLVDREKHYEQYF.

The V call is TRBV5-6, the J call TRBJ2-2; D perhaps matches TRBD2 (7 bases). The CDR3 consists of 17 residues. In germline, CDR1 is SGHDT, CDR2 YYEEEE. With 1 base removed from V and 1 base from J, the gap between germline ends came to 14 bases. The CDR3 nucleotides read TGTGCCAGCAGCTTGAGAGGGGGAGGGGTGAACACCGGGGAGCTGTTTTTT. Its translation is CASSLRGGGVNTGELFF.

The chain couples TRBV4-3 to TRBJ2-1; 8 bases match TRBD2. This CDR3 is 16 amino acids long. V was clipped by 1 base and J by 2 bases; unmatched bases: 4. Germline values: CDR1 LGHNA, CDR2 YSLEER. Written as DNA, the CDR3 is TGCGCCAGCAGCCAAGTCGCGGGAGGTACCTACAATGAGCAGTTCTTC. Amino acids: CASSQVAGGTYNEQFF.

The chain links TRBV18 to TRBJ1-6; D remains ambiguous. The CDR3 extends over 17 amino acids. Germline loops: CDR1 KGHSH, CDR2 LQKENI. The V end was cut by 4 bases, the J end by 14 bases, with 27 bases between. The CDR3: CASSHVRGTLPTDTLHF. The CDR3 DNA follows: TGTGCCAGCTCACATGTCCGGGGTACCCTACCCACCGACACCCTCCACTTT.